This T cell receptor beta chain was found in a study of OX40 agonist ivuxolimab in advanced cancers. Germline CDR1 is MNHEY and CDR2 is SVGAGI. The length of the CDR3 is 12 residues. V lost 8 bases and J lost 3, with 10 bases in between. Blood draws occurred at baseline, cycle 4 day 1, and cycle 7 day 1. Repertoires were generated with immunoSEQ multiplex PCR, while TCRdb's copy carries only in-frame clones and drops some. The repertoire holds 60,000 to 75,000 clones, with under 95% as singletons. The chain links TRBV6-5 to TRBJ1-1; D unclear. The specimen comprised CD4+ or CD8+ T cells sorted from blood, sampled in a trial of the OX40 agonist ivuxolimab. The TCR sequence derives from an adult with an advanced solid tumor such as melanoma, head and neck, liver or kidney cancer. The DNA of the CDR3 is TGTGCCAGCTTCGGCGGTTACACTGAAGCTTTCTTT. It codes for CASFGGYTEAFF.